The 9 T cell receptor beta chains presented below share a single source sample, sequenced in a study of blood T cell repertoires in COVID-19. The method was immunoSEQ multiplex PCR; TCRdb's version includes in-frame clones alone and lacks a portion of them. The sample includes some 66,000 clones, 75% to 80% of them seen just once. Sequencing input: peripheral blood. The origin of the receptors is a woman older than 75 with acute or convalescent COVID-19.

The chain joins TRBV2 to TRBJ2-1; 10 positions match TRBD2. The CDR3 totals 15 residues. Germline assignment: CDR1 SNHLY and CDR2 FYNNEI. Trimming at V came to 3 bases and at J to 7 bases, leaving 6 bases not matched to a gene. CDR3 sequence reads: CASSDPSGSVNEQFF. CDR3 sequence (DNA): TGTGCCAGCAGTGATCCTAGCGGGAGTGTAAATGAGCAGTTCTTC.

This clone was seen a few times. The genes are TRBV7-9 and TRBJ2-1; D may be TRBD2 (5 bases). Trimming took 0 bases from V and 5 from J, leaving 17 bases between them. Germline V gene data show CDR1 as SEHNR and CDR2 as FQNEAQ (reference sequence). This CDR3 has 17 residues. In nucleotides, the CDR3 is TGTGCCAGCAGCTTAGCGCGAGGGTCAGCCCTTGACAATGAGCAGTTCTTC. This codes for CASSLARGSALDNEQFF.

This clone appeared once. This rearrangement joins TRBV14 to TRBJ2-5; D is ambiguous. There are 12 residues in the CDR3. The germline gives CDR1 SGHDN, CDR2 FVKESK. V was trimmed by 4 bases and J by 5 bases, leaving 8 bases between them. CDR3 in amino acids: CASSPAGETQYF. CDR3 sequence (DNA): TGTGCCAGCAGCCCAGCCGGGGAGACCCAGTACTTC.

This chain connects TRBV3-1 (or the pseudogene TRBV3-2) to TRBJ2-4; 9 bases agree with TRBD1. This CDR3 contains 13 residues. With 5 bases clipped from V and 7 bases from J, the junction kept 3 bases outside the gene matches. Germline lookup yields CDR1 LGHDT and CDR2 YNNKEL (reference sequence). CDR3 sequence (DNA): TGTGCCAGCAGCAACAGGGGGCAGAACATTCAGTACTTC. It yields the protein CASSNRGQNIQYF.

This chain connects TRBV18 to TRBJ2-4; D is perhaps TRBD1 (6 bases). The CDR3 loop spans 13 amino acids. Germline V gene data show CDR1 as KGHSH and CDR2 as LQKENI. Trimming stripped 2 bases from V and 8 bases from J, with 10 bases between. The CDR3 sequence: CASSPLGGDIQYF. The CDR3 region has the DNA TGTGCCAGCTCACCATTAGGGGGAGACATTCAGTACTTC.

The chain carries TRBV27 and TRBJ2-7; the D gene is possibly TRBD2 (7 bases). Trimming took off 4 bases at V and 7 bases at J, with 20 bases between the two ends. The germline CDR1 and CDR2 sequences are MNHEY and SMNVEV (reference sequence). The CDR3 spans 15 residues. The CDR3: CASSSPLPGGGEQYF. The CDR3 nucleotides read TGTGCCAGCAGTTCCCCACTTCCGGGGGGCGGGGAGCAGTACTTC.

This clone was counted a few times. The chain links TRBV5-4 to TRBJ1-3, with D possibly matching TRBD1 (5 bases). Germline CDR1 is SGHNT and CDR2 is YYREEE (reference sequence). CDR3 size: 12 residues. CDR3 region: CADGTDGNTIYF. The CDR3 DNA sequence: TGTGCAGACGGGACTGATGGAAACACCATATATTTT.

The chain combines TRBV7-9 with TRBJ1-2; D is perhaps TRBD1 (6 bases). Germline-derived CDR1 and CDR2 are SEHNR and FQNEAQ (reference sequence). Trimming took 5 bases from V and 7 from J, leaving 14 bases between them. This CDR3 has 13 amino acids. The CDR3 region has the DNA TGTGCCAGCAGCCCAGGGGCACTTGTTGGCTACACCTTC. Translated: CASSPGALVGYTF.

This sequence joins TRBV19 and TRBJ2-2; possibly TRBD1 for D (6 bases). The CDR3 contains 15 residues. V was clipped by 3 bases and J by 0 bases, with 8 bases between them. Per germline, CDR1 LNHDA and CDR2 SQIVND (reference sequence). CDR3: CASSIGQTNTGELFF. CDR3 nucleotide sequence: TGTGCCAGTAGTATCGGACAGACGAACACCGGGGAGCTGTTTTTT.